The 5 T cell receptor beta chains below were found in one sample sequenced in a study of blood T cell repertoires in COVID-19. Sequencing used immunoSEQ multiplex PCR; TCRdb keeps in-frame clones, though not all of them. The sample comprises around 500,000 clones, approximately 87% of which are singletons, and roughly 1.9% rests with the top ten. Sequencing input: PBMCs or T cells enriched from blood (not recorded which). These TCRs come from a woman aged 35 to 49 who had recovered from COVID-19.

The chain combines TRBV4-3 with TRBJ2-2; maybe TRBD2 (5 bases). The germline CDR1 and CDR2 sequences are LGHNA and YSLEER. V shed 0 bases and J shed 0 bases, with 14 bases lying between them. The CDR3 extends over 18 amino acids. The CDR3 sequence: CASSQEPFLASNTGELFF. DNA of the CDR3: TGCGCCAGCAGCCAAGAACCCTTCCTAGCTTCGAACACCGGGGAGCTGTTTTTT.

This clone was seen just once. Other DNA sequences of this sample code for an identical CDR3. The V call is TRBV19, the J call TRBJ1-2, with a tentative D call TRBD1 (6 bases). Per germline, CDR1 LNHDA and CDR2 SQIVND (reference sequence). Trimming removed 6 bases at V and 4 bases at J, with 9 bases between. The CDR3 length is 12 residues. CDR3 amino acids: CASRAGVYGYTF. DNA of the CDR3: TGTGCCAGTAGGGCAGGGGTCTATGGCTACACCTTC.

This clone appeared a single time. The rearrangement links TRBV7-2 to TRBJ1-1; D remains unclear. Deletions cut 0 bases from V and 7 bases from J, with 9 bases between. The CDR3 has 13 amino acids. Germline V gives CDR1 SGHTA, CDR2 FQGNSA. The CDR3 DNA reads as TGTGCCAGCAGCTTAGCCACACAAATTGAAGCTTTCTTT. This encodes CASSLATQIEAFF.

The rearrangement links TRBV18 to TRBJ2-1; 8 bases map to TRBD1. The CDR3 is 17 amino acids. The germline gives CDR1 KGHSH, CDR2 LQKENI. Unmatched junction bases numbered 16, after V lost 3 bases and J lost 9 bases. In nucleotides, the CDR3 is TGTGCCAGCTCACCGACGGGACAGGCGAGGGGTCTCGGTGAGCAGTTCTTC. This sequence encodes CASSPTGQARGLGEQFF.

The rearrangement uses TRBV27 and TRBJ1-6, with 8 bases aligning to TRBD1. The V and J ends lost 5 bases and 8 bases, in that order; junction bases with no gene match: 5. Germline CDR1 and CDR2: MNHEY and SMNVEV (reference sequence). CDR3 length: 14 amino acids. CDR3 region: CASSRQGFDSPLHF. The CDR3 DNA reads TGTGCCAGCAGTAGACAGGGGTTCGATTCACCCCTCCACTTT.